A single sample gave rise to the 8 T cell receptor beta chains below, sequenced in a study of vaccination effects on CD4 cells after COVID-19. Their antigen targets remain unknown. Assay: immunoSEQ multiplex PCR; the TCRdb copy retains only in-frame clones and omits some. The sample lists around 30,000 clones, 72% occurring once. ViraFEST used viral peptide pools to expand antigen-specific CD4+ T cells before sequencing. Cells that had been cultured for about 10 days were the source of isolated CD4+ T cells. Two doses of BNT162b2 or mRNA-1273 vaccine were administered to participants. This specimen was CD4+ T cells from PBMCs cultured with HCoV-229E spike peptides, taken after COVID-19 vaccination. These TCRs come from a human donor who received a COVID-19 vaccine.

The chain joins TRBV6-1 to TRBJ2-1, with TRBD2 as a possible D gene (5 bases). The CDR3 length is 12 residues. Trimming stripped 0 bases from V and 9 bases from J, with 6 bases between. Germline values: CDR1 MNHNS, CDR2 SASEGT. CDR3: CASSEAEVEQFF. Written as DNA, the CDR3 is TGTGCCAGCAGTGAAGCGGAGGTTGAGCAGTTCTTC.

This clone came up once. The gene calls are TRBV3-1 (or the pseudogene TRBV3-2) and TRBJ2-5, with 9 nucleotides matching TRBD2. V shed 4 bases and J 1 base; nucleotides not matched to a gene: 4. The germline CDR1 and CDR2 sequences are LGHDT and YNNKEL (reference sequence). This CDR3 has 15 amino acids. In nucleotides, the CDR3 is TGTGCCAGCAGCCCTAGCGGGGTCCCCCAAGAGACCCAGTACTTC. Protein sequence: CASSPSGVPQETQYF.

The CDR3 DNA is TGTGCCAGCAGTTACTCGTGGCGGGGGGGGTACGAGCAGTACTTC. Its protein is CASSYSWRGGYEQYF. The genes are TRBV6-5 and TRBJ2-7; 9 bases fit TRBD2. The CDR3 sequence is 15 residues long. The junction had 4 bases not matched to a gene; V was cut back by 0 bases and J by 4 bases. CDR1 and CDR2 from the germline V gene are MNHEY and SVGAGI.

The table lists this clone with a few counts. The chain employs TRBV11-3 and TRBJ2-7, with 7 bases fitting TRBD1. This CDR3 is built from 16 residues. Germline V gene lookup returns CDR1 SGHNT and CDR2 YENEEA. The V and J ends lost 1 base and 0 bases, in that order; junction bases with no gene match: 6. This CDR3 is CASSLAGTALSYEQYF. CDR3 nucleotides: TGTGCCAGCAGCTTAGCGGGGACAGCTCTCTCCTACGAGCAGTACTTC.

The rearrangement links TRBV7-7 to TRBJ2-7; a weak D match, TRBD2 (6 bases). The CDR3 covers 15 residues. Germline V gene data show CDR1 as SSHAT and CDR2 as FNYEAQ (reference sequence). The V end lost 5 bases, the J end lost 0 bases, and 14 bases lay between the germline ends. The CDR3 sequence is CASSQAAGSSYEQYF. The CDR3 coding sequence is TGTGCCAGCAGCCAGGCCGCGGGAAGCTCCTACGAGCAGTACTTC.

This clone was picked up a small number of times. V and J are TRBV6-1 and TRBJ1-5; 8 bases line up with TRBD1. The CDR3 contains 14 residues. The ends lost 3 bases at V and 4 bases at J; junction bases unmatched: 2. CDR1 is MNHNS and CDR2 is SASEGT in the germline V gene. DNA for the CDR3: TGTGCCAGCAGTGACAGGGGGCGAAATCAGCCCCAGCATTTT. The encoded protein is CASSDRGRNQPQHF.

The J gene is TRBJ2-7, the V gene TRBV19; 7 bases match TRBD1. Germline lookup yields CDR1 LNHDA and CDR2 SQIVND (reference sequence). The CDR3 consists of 13 residues. Trimming at V came to 4 bases and at J to 3 bases, leaving 3 bases not matched to a gene. The CDR3 bases are TGTGCCAGTAGTAATGCAGGGGGCTACGAGCAGTACTTC. Its protein is CASSNAGGYEQYF.

The rearrangement links TRBV5-4 to TRBJ2-7, with 12 positions matching TRBD2. The CDR3 has 15 residues. Unmatched junction bases numbered 5, after V lost 2 bases and J lost 5 bases. Germline V lookup: CDR1 SGHNT, CDR2 YYREEE (reference sequence). The DNA of the CDR3 is TGTGCCAGCAGCTTCAGACTAGCGGGAGCTCACGAGCAGTACTTC. Protein product: CASSFRLAGAHEQYF.